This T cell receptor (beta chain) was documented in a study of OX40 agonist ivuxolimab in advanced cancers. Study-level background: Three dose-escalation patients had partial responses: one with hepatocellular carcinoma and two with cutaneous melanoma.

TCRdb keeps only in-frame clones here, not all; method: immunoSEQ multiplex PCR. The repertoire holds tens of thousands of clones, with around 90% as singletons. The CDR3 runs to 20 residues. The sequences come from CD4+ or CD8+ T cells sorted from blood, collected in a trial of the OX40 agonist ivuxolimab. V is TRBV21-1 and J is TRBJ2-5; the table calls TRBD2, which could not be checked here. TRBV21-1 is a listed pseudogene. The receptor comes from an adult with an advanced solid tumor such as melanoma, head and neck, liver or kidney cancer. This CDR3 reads CASSRAGTGLASGGRETQYF. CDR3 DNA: TGTGCCAGCAGCAGAGCCGGTACGGGACTAGCGTCCGGAGGTCGGGAGACCCAGTACTTC.